Shown below are 23 T cell receptor beta chains from a single sample sequenced in a study of shared clonotypes between healthy human individuals. The assay was immunoSEQ multiplex PCR, and TCRdb's table has in-frame clones only and misses some. The sample lists roughly 1,500,000 clones, approximately 98.5% occurring once. Specimen: naive CD4+ T cells sorted from blood. Subset indicated: CD45RA+ positively selected. The origin of the receptors is a man aged 25-40 years in good health.

This chain uses TRBV9 with TRBJ2-1, with 15 positions matching TRBD2. V was pared by 4 bases and J by 7 bases, with 6 bases of the junction left unmatched. The CDR3 sequence is 16 residues long. CDR1 and CDR2 from the germline V gene are SGDLS and YYNGEE. For the CDR3, the DNA is TGTGCCAGCAGCCCATGGACTAGCGGGAGGGCTAATGAGCAGTTCTTC. This gives the protein CASSPWTSGRANEQFF.

The chain uses TRBV27 and TRBJ2-7; 7 bases are a match to TRBD1. Germline assignment: CDR1 MNHEY and CDR2 SMNVEV (reference sequence). J lost 6 bases, V lost 2 bases, and 7 bases had no gene match. This CDR3 has 14 amino acids. CDR3 sequence reads: CASSLKSQGSEQYF. CDR3 in DNA: TGTGCCAGCAGTTTAAAGTCACAGGGGAGCGAGCAGTACTTC.

Comments on this clone: Other DNA sequences of this sample code for an identical CDR3. This chain joins TRBV5-5 and TRBJ2-5; D is undetermined. Germline V lookup: CDR1 SGHKS, CDR2 YYEKEE (reference sequence). The CDR3 length is 11 residues. Trimming stripped 4 bases from V and 2 bases from J, with 3 bases between. The CDR3 loop reads CASSLQETQYF. For the CDR3, the DNA is TGTGCCAGCAGCCTACAAGAGACCCAGTACTTC.

The chain employs TRBV19 and TRBJ2-5; D is possibly TRBD2 (6 bases). Trimming left V 4 bases short and J 7 bases short, with 19 bases between. Germline V gives CDR1 LNHDA, CDR2 SQIVND (reference sequence). The CDR3 contains 15 residues. CDR3 DNA: TGTGCCAGTAGTAGTGACAGCACTACGCGGGGGACCCAGTACTTC. Encoded protein: CASSSDSTTRGTQYF.

The gene calls are TRBV27 and TRBJ2-1, with 14 bases that match TRBD2. Trimming cost V 3 bases and J 4 bases; bases outside gene matches: 8. This CDR3 is 18 amino acids long. Germline V gene lookup returns CDR1 MNHEY and CDR2 SMNVEV (reference sequence). The CDR3 DNA follows: TGTGCCAGCAGTTTTCCGGGACTAGCGGGAGCGGGTTACAATGAGCAGTTCTTC. Amino acids: CASSFPGLAGAGYNEQFF.

This chain joins TRBV14 and TRBJ2-7; TRBD1 matches at 8 bases. CDR1 and CDR2 (germline): SGHDN, FVKESK. The CDR3 has 14 amino acids. Losses at the gene ends were 4 bases for V and 2 bases for J; bases not matched to a gene: 4. The CDR3 loop is CASSLWDRTYEQYF. Here the CDR3 DNA reads TGTGCCAGCAGCCTATGGGACAGGACCTACGAGCAGTACTTC.

The V and J genes are TRBV5-1 and TRBJ2-2, with 10 bases aligning to TRBD2. With V trimmed by 3 bases and J by 7 bases, 9 bases remained unmatched. The CDR3 length is 16 residues. Germline V gives CDR1 SGHRS, CDR2 YFSETQ. Here the CDR3 DNA reads TGCGCCAGCAGCTATTCTAGCGGGAGAGGTGTCGGGGAGCTGTTTTTT. Translation: CASSYSSGRGVGELFF.

The chain couples TRBV5-1 to TRBJ2-7; 7 bases map to TRBD2. V lost 5 bases and J lost 3; bases outside the gene matches: 11. Germline CDR1 and CDR2: SGHRS and YFSETQ. CDR3 size: 15 residues. The CDR3 region has the DNA TGCGCCAGCAGTCGGGAGGCCCCGGTAGTCTACGAGCAGTACTTC. Amino acid sequence: CASSREAPVVYEQYF.

Worth noting for this clone: The limits of the CDR3 on the DNA are not certain, so only TCRdb's listed CDR3 is given. The CDR3: CASSFGPGGHSYEQYF. This chain uses TRBV5-4 with TRBJ2-7; the D call TRBD1 from the table was never checked on the DNA. The CDR3 is 16 residues long, ends included. Germline CDR1 is SGHNT and CDR2 is YYREEE (reference sequence).

CDR3 in DNA: TGTGCCGGTAGACTAGCAGGCAACACCGGGGAGCTGTTTTTT. It specifies CAGRLAGNTGELFF. The chain carries TRBV5-4 and TRBJ2-2; 7 bases are a match to TRBD2. The CDR3 contains 14 residues. The V gene end was trimmed by 10 bases and the J gene end by 2 bases; junction bases not matched to a gene: 8. Germline lookup yields CDR1 SGHNT and CDR2 YYREEE (reference sequence).

This sequence joins TRBV4-1 and TRBJ2-1, with D uncertain. CDR1 is MGHRA, CDR2 YSYEKL, per germline. The CDR3 has 14 amino acids. Trimming removed 1 base at V and 5 bases at J, with 9 bases between. The CDR3 bases are TGCGCCAGCAGCCAAGCTGGGATCCACAATGAGCAGTTCTTC. Translation gives CASSQAGIHNEQFF.

As for this clone: Other DNA sequences in the sample encode the same CDR3. The rearrangement joins TRBV11-3 to TRBJ2-1; D call uncertain. The CDR3 spans 13 residues. Germline CDR1 SGHNT, CDR2 YENEEA. V lost 3 bases and J 3 bases, leaving 6 bases between the germline ends. In DNA form, the CDR3 reads TGTGCCAGCAGCTTTGACAACTACAATGAGCAGTTCTTC. Protein product: CASSFDNYNEQFF.

V usage is TRBV6-1 and J usage is TRBJ2-7; D not resolved. This CDR3 spans 13 amino acids. Germline loops: CDR1 MNHNS, CDR2 SASEGT. Trimming cost V 3 bases and J 5 bases, with 11 bases left between them. The CDR3 here is CASSDRAPDEQYF. The CDR3, as DNA: TGTGCCAGCAGTGATAGGGCGCCCGACGAGCAGTACTTC.

The chain combines TRBV5-1 with TRBJ2-7; tentative D call: TRBD2 (5 bases). V was pared by 5 bases and J by 2 bases, with 17 bases between. In germline, CDR1 is SGHRS, CDR2 YFSETQ. CDR3 length equals 15 residues. The CDR3: CASRADERRTYEQYF. As DNA, the CDR3 is TGCGCCAGCAGAGCGGACGAACGACGAACCTACGAGCAGTACTTC.

The V gene is TRBV18, the J gene TRBJ1-4; perhaps TRBD1 as D (5 bases). CDR1 is KGHSH, CDR2 LQKENI, per germline. The CDR3 covers 16 residues. V gave up 2 bases and J gave up 8 bases, with 18 bases separating them. The CDR3 sequence: CASSPSMGPGGEKLFF. The CDR3 DNA sequence: TGTGCCAGCTCACCATCGATGGGGCCAGGTGGCGAAAAACTGTTTTTT.

In regard to this clone: Other DNA sequences in this specimen translate into the identical CDR3. The CDR3 nucleotides read TGTGCCAGCAAGGAAAGTGGCTATGGCTACACCTTC. Protein: CASKESGYGYTF. The rearrangement links TRBV28 to TRBJ1-2; D is ambiguous. Germline CDR1 MDHEN, CDR2 SYDVKM. The CDR3 loop spans 12 amino acids. Deletions cut 7 bases from V and 4 bases from J, with 10 bases between.

The rearrangement uses TRBV28 and TRBJ1-1; D is unclear. Between the trimmed V and J ends, which lost 5 bases and 3 bases, there was a span of 10 bases. The CDR3 sequence is 13 residues long. Germline V CDR1 and CDR2: MDHEN, SYDVKM. CDR3 in amino acids: CASSDVVDTEAFF. The CDR3 region has the DNA TGTGCCAGCAGTGACGTTGTGGACACTGAAGCTTTCTTT.

On this clone: In the same sample, other DNA sequences code for this CDR3. The V gene is TRBV5-1, the J gene TRBJ2-3, with TRBD1 as a possible D gene (7 bases). Germline V gives CDR1 SGHRS, CDR2 YFSETQ. The CDR3 consists of 14 residues. The germline V and J ends were trimmed by 2 bases and 3 bases, with 10 bases remaining between them. CDR3 sequence reads: CASSFSGGTDTQYF. The CDR3 DNA reads as TGCGCCAGCAGCTTCTCAGGGGGGACAGATACGCAGTATTTT.

The gene calls are TRBV6-1 and TRBJ1-5; 8 bases align to TRBD1. The V gene end was trimmed by 6 bases and the J gene end by 9 bases; junction bases not matched to a gene: 10. Germline-derived CDR1 and CDR2 are MNHNS and SASEGT. The CDR3 loop spans 14 amino acids. DNA of the CDR3: TGTGCCAGCAGCGGGACAGGCGATGCGACGCCCCAGCATTTT. Its translation is CASSGTGDATPQHF.

The chain combines TRBV29-1 with TRBJ2-7, with a possible D match to TRBD2 (6 bases). There are 11 residues in the CDR3. V shed 5 bases and J shed 6 bases, with 11 bases lying between them. Germline loops: CDR1 SQVTM, CDR2 ANQGSEA. CDR3 sequence reads: CSVQGGAEQYF. The CDR3 DNA sequence: TGCAGCGTTCAAGGAGGGGCCGAGCAGTACTTC.

V gene TRBV11-2 combines with J gene TRBJ2-1; 12 nucleotides line up with TRBD2. The CDR3 runs to 18 residues. Trimming took 1 base from V and 3 from J; bases not matched to a gene: 7. The germline CDR1 and CDR2 sequences are SGHAT and FQNNGV. The CDR3, as DNA: TGTGCCAGCAGCTTAGGCCAGACTAGCGGGAGCTACTACAATGAGCAGTTCTTC. Its protein is CASSLGQTSGSYYNEQFF. Together with reference TRBV11-2 and TRBJ2-1, the CDR3 gives the full variable domain: EAGVAQSPRYKIIEKRQSVAFWCNPISGHATLYWYQQILGQGPKLLIQFQNNGVVDDSQLPKDRFSAERLKGVDSTLKIQPAKLEDSAVYLCASSLGQTSGSYYNEQFFGPGTRLTVL.

The V and J genes are TRBV12-5 and TRBJ2-1; TRBD1 is a possible D gene (5 bases). The germline CDR1 and CDR2 sequences are LGHNT and FRNRAP. Between the trimmed V and J ends, which lost 7 bases and 7 bases, there was a span of 20 bases. CDR3 length: 15 amino acids. CDR3 DNA sequence: TGTGCTAGTGCCCCAAAGGGGCCTGGAGTGAATGAGCAGTTCTTC. Translated: CASAPKGPGVNEQFF.

The V and J genes are TRBV19 and TRBJ1-3, with D uncertain. The CDR3 is 13 residues long. V gave up 4 bases and J gave up 1 base, with 5 bases separating them. The germline V gene encodes CDR1 LNHDA and CDR2 SQIVND (reference sequence). CDR3 loop: CASSTLSGNTIYF. CDR3 nucleotides: TGTGCCAGTAGTACCCTATCTGGAAACACCATATATTTT.